Below, one T cell receptor (beta chain) is given with its context. These data come from a study of molecular identifiers for immune sequencing clone quantification. This CDR3 is 18 amino acids long. V was pared by 4 bases and J by 3 bases, with 17 bases of the junction left unmatched. Germline assignment: CDR1 SGHDN and CDR2 FVKESK. Each CDR3 protein gets one entry after TCRdb re-called the PCR reads with MiXCR. Among about 630,000 distinct CDR3 sequences listed, 25% were seen once. The rearrangement uses TRBV14 and TRBJ2-7; 8 bases map to TRBD1. The source material was naive CD8+ T cells from blood, with Jurkat cell RNA spiked in. Subset of the sample: FACS-sorted CD8+CD4-CCR7+CD45RA+ naive T cells. The clonotype originates from a human donor in good health. Some libraries in this study had Jurkat cell RNA spiked in. CDR3 in amino acids: CASSPAKKDREGDYEQYF. DNA of the CDR3: TGTGCCAGCAGCCCTGCCAAAAAGGACAGGGAAGGAGACTACGAGCAGTACTTC.